This TCR beta chain was sequenced for a study of siplizumab effects on memory and regulatory T cells. Overall study findings and caveats: The majority of clones, roughly 80-95% of proliferating CD4+ or CD8+ clones, lacked an assignable naive or memory phenotype.

With regard to this clone: Its specificity is not known.

Sequencing was performed with immunoSEQ multiplex PCR; in TCRdb, only in-frame clones are kept and a portion is missing. The sample records about 120,000 clones, about 94% being singletons. The CDR3 is 13 amino acids. The V end was cut by 6 bases, the J end by 9 bases, with 15 bases between. Germline CDR1 and CDR2: MNHEY and SVGAGI. V is TRBV6-5 and J is TRBJ2-1; weak D call: TRBD2 (5 bases). The sample was non-Treg CD4+ T cells sorted from blood. The TCR was taken from a human donor in good health. Here the CDR3 DNA reads TGTGCCAGCAGGCGAGTAGCGCCTGGTGAGCAGTTCTTC. It specifies CASRRVAPGEQFF.